This T cell receptor (beta chain) was sequenced in a study of shared clonotypes between healthy human individuals. Overall study: The cohort had two women and a few men, ages 18 to 49. General study results and limits: Non-shared clonotypes were found to have lower generation probabilities than the clonotypes that were shared by all four of the sorted-subset donors. Represented diversity, genetic and exposure-history alike, was limited by few donors.

Concerning this clone itself: What it recognizes is unknown.

This CDR3 contains 14 residues. Germline values: CDR1 SGHAT, CDR2 FQNNGV. Trimming pared 1 base from V and 7 bases from J, leaving 11 bases between. Source study methods: ImmunoSEQ supplied junction-only sequences lacking quality scores, so filtering was different. Some clones are missing from TCRdb's copy, which holds only in-frame ones; the method was immunoSEQ multiplex PCR. That table supplies the V and J calls and clone size; D and trimming were determined from the DNA. The sample carries 950,000 to 1,200,000 clones, about 72% recorded once. The chain employs TRBV11-2 and TRBJ2-1; D is uncertain. The source of this sequence is a man aged 18-30 years in good health. Some clones in this sample may be carry-over from other donors' samples. Material for sequencing was memory CD4+ T cells from PBMCs. Specified subset: CD45RA-negative fraction. CDR3 in amino acids: CASSLVRVGNEQFF. The CDR3 DNA reads as TGTGCCAGCAGCTTAGTCCGTGTCGGTAATGAGCAGTTCTTC.